The sequence of this T cell receptor beta chain was determined in a study of T cell responses to AZD1222 COVID-19 vaccine. The data were produced by immunoSEQ multiplex PCR, yet TCRdb's version contains in-frame clones alone and is incomplete. The sample has 140,000 to 150,000 clones; roughly 92% are singletons. This TCR was recovered from an adult in good health. The sequenced sample was peripheral blood, obtained on day 0 of AZD1222 vaccination.

The CDR3 DNA is TGTGCCAGCAGTTCACAGGGGACGAACACTGAAGCTTTCTTT. It translates to CASSSQGTNTEAFF. The J gene is TRBJ1-1, the V gene TRBV28; 7 bases agree with TRBD1. V was pared by 4 bases and J by 1 base, with 3 bases of the junction left unmatched. The CDR3 runs 14 residues. Germline-derived CDR1 and CDR2 are MDHEN and SYDVKM.